This T cell receptor beta chain was recovered during a study of control samples from healthy donors and cancer patients. The CDR3 is 14 residues long. The germline V gene encodes CDR1 SGDLS and CDR2 YYNGEE. The V end lost 0 bases, the J end lost 8 bases, and 12 bases lay between the germline ends. Libraries were prepared by immunoSEQ multiplex PCR; TCRdb keeps only in-frame clonotypes and omits some of them. The top ten clones hold about 1.7% of a sample with approximately 150,000 clones, around nine tenths of them seen once. This TCR was recovered from a man aged 18 to 30 in good health. The sequenced sample was blood. The chain uses TRBV9 and TRBJ2-1; no firm D call. CDR3 bases: TGTGCCAGCAGCGTAGGCTCAGTTGTTGATGAGCAGTTCTTC. Its translation: CASSVGSVVDEQFF.